What follows are 2 T cell receptor beta chains derived from one specimen sequenced in a study of cytomegalovirus exposure and HLA in healthy donors. Use of 60 Vbeta and 13 Jbeta primers characterized the PCR. Sequencing was performed with immunoSEQ multiplex PCR; in TCRdb, only in-frame clones are kept and a portion is missing. This table holds approximately 220,000 clones, over 80% found once. The specimen sequenced was PBMCs. The receptor source for this set is a boy under 10 years old in good health and CMV-seronegative.

This chain joins TRBV27 and TRBJ2-7, with D possibly being TRBD1 (6 bases). The CDR3 covers 13 residues. V gave up 4 bases and J gave up 2 bases, with 9 bases separating them. CDR1 is MNHEY, CDR2 SMNVEV, per germline (reference sequence). The CDR3 coding sequence is TGTGCCAGCAGTTCCGGGACAACCTACGAGCAGTACTTC. This encodes CASSSGTTYEQYF.

Points on this clone: At one boundary the junction diverges from the germline segment, which might be a read error. The chain couples TRBV7-7 to TRBJ2-1; perhaps TRBD2 as D (5 bases). Germline lookup yields CDR1 SSHAT and CDR2 FNYEAQ (reference sequence). The CDR3 runs 15 residues. The CDR3 DNA follows: TGTGCTAGCAGCGAGACGATGGCGGGCCAAACGGAGCAGTTCTTC. This sequence encodes CASSETMAGQTEQFF.